The T cell receptor (beta chain) under discussion was sequenced for a study of OX40 agonist ivuxolimab in advanced cancers. Regarding the study as a whole: The study found among the lowest clonal expansion in partial responders at 0.1-3.0 mg/kg. CD8+ T cells showed, on average, more clonal expansion than CD4+ cells.

The method was immunoSEQ multiplex PCR; TCRdb's version includes in-frame clones alone and lacks a portion of them. The sample lists fewer than 65,000 clones, 70% to 90% occurring once. This clone has more than one count but fewer than ten. Its matching antigen is unknown. Germline loops: CDR1 SGDLS, CDR2 YYNGEE. The CDR3 loop spans 13 amino acids. V was pared by 0 bases and J by 0 bases, with 3 bases between. The sample was CD4+ or CD8+ T cells sorted from blood, taken in a trial of the OX40 agonist ivuxolimab. The V call is TRBV9, the J call TRBJ1-2, with D uncertain. The receptor was derived from an adult with an advanced solid tumor such as melanoma, head and neck, liver or kidney cancer. This CDR3 is CASSVEANYGYTF. As DNA, the CDR3 is TGTGCCAGCAGCGTAGAGGCTAACTATGGCTACACCTTC.